Sequencing of this TCR beta chain was carried out in a study of CD8+CD57+ T cells in acquired aplastic anemia (dated by TCRdb to the late 2010s). Looking at the study overall: A mean of roughly 2.9 ug of DNA, ranging from about 0.2 to 27.4 ug, was extracted from sorted CD4+ and CD8+ cells. A CD8+CD57+ expansion meant a frequency higher than the mean frequency seen in healthy subjects. Results the study describes overall, beyond this receptor: Some 31 CD8+ CDR3 sequences were shared between patients and controls but appeared highly expressed in patients and within their immunodominant clones. CD8+ Simpson's diversity did not differ significantly between patients and healthy controls (P=0.060).

Expansion of CD8+CD57+ cells had been shown by flow cytometry in the patients chosen for sequencing. Every patient had a diagnosis of severe acquired aplastic anemia based on International Study of Aplastic Anemia and Agranulocytosis and Camitta criteria. Patients had received no therapy at the time of blood sampling. In the study, sorted CD4+ and CD8+ blood T cells from patients with severe aplastic anemia and from healthy subjects underwent deep sequencing of TCR repertoires. Patients were enrolled in the USA under clinicaltrials.gov protocols 00001620, 01623167, 00001397, 00071045, 00081523 and 00961064. Ficoll-Paque density gradient centrifugation was used to isolate peripheral blood mononuclear cells. Before DNA extraction, CD4+ and CD8+ T cells were sorted by FACS or by magnetic beads. This clonotype was counted at least ten times. This clone's antigen is unknown. No much larger clonotype is one base removed from it; base qualities were not supplied.

V is cut by 9 bases and J by 4 bases, and the space between the germline ends is 10 bases. As encoded in the germline V gene, CDR1 is SNHLY while CDR2 is FYNNEI. Its CDR3 holds 11 amino acids, cysteine through phenylalanine. Here the CDR3 DNA is all that survives: 33 bases in frame from base 1. Genomic DNA served as template for TCR beta VDJ combination and CDR3 sequence profiling. An Illumina HiSeq 2000 was used for TCR repertoire sequencing. The authors' pipeline ran thus. TRBV/TRBJ rearrangement plots, CDR3 size and DJ length profiles, and Simpson's diversity index were used to evaluate the repertoires. The most abundant DNA sequence in the deep sequencing data was defined as the immunodominant clone. CDR3 amino acid sequences were checked for sharing between subjects and were compared against published repertoires and the VDJdb database. Through fastp at Q25 and MiXCR, TCRdb rebuilt clones from the public reads, retaining in-frame beta chains. Rows are combined by CDR3 protein, so each entry shows the most common genes and DNA. The V and J calls here are based on TCRdb, not the publication. The sample table lists about 120,000 distinct CDR3 sequences, over 55% of them with a count of one. 25% to 30% of the sample is held by the ten biggest clonotypes.

The chain employs TRBV2 and TRBJ2-7; perhaps TRBD1 is the D gene, with 6 bases matching. Sequencing was carried out using sorted CD4+, CD8+, or CD8+CD57+ T cells (not recorded which) from PBMCs. This receptor was obtained from a human donor with aplastic anemia. The nucleotide sequence reads as follows: TGTGCCAGTCCCAGGGGTTACGAGCAGTACTTC. This sequence encodes CASPRGYEQYF.